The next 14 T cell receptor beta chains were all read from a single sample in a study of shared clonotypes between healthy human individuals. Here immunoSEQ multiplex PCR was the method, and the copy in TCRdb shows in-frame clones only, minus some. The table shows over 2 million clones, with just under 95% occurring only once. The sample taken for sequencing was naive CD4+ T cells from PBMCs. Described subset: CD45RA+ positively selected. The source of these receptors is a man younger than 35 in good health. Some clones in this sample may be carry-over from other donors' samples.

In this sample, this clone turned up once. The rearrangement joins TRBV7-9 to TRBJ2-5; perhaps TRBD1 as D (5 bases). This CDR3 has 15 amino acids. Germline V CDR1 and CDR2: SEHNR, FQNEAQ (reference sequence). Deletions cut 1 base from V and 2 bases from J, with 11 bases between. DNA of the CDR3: TGTGCCAGCAGCTTAGGAACAAGGGGTCAAGAGACCCAGTACTTC. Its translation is CASSLGTRGQETQYF.

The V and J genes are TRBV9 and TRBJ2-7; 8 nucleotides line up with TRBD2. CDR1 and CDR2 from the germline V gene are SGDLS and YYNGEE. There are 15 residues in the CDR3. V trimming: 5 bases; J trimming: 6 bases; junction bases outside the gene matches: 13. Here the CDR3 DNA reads TGTGCCAGCAGTGGTACTTGGGCGGGAGGCTCCGAGCAGTACTTC. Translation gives CASSGTWAGGSEQYF.

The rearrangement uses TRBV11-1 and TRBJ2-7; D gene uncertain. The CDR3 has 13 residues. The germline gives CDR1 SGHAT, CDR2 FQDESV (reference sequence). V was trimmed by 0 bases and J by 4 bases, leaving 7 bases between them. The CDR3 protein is CASSLASYYEQYF. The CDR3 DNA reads TGTGCCAGCAGCTTAGCTAGCTATTACGAGCAGTACTTC.

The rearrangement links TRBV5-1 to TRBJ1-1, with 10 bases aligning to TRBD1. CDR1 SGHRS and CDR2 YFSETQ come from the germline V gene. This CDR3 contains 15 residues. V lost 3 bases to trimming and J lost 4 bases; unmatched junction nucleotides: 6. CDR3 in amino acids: CASSSGTGVSTEAFF. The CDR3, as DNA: TGCGCCAGCAGCTCCGGGACAGGGGTATCCACTGAAGCTTTCTTT.

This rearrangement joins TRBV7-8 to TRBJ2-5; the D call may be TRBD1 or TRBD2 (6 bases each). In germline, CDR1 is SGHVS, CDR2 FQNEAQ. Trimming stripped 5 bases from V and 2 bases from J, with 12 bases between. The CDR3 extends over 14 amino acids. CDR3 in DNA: TGTGCCAGCAGCCCAGGAGGGGGTCAAGAGACCCAGTACTTC. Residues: CASSPGGGQETQYF.

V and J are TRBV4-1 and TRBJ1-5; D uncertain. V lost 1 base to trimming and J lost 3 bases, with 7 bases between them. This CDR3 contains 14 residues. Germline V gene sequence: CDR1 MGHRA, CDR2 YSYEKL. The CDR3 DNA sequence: TGCGCCAGCAGCCAAGTTGAAATCAATCAGCCCCAGCATTTT. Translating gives CASSQVEINQPQHF.

CDR3 region: CASSQGTRGFYEQYF. CDR3 sequence (DNA): TGTGCCAGCAGCCAGGGGACTAGAGGATTCTACGAGCAGTACTTC. The chain uses TRBV5-4 and TRBJ2-7, with 8 bases identical to TRBD2. CDR3 length equals 15 residues. V lost 4 bases and J lost 3; bases outside the gene matches: 9. Germline V gives CDR1 SGHNT, CDR2 YYREEE (reference sequence).

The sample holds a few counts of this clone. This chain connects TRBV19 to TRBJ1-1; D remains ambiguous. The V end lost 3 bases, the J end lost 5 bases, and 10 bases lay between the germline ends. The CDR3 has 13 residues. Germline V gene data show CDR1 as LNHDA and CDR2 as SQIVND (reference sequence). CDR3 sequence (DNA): TGTGCCAGTAGTATGACGACGCGGACTGAAGCTTTCTTT. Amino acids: CASSMTTRTEAFF.

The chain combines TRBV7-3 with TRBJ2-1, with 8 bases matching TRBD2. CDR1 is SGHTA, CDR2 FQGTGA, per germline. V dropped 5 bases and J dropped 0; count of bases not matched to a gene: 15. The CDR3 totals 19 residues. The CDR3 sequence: CASSRMGGSGRISYNEQFF. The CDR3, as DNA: TGTGCCAGCAGCCGCATGGGTGGGAGCGGGAGAATCTCCTACAATGAGCAGTTCTTC. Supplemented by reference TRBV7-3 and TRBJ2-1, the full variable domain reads GAGVSQTPSNKVTEKGKYVELRCDPISGHTALYWYRQSLGQGPEFLIYFQGTGAADDSGLPNDRFFAVRPEGSVSTLKIQRTERGDSAVYLCASSRMGGSGRISYNEQFFGPGTRLTVL.

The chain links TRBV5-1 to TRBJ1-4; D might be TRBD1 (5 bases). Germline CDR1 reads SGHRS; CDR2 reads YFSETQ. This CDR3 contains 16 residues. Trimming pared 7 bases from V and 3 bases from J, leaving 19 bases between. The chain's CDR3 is CASRQGFSVANEKLFF. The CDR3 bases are TGCGCCAGCCGGCAGGGTTTTTCTGTGGCTAATGAAAAACTGTTTTTT.

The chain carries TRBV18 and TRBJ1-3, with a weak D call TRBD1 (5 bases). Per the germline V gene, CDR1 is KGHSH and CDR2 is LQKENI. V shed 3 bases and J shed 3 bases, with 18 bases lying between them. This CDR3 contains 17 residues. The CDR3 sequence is CASSPGARLTLGNTIYF. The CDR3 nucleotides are TGTGCCAGCTCACCCGGGGCCCGCCTAACGCTTGGAAACACCATATATTTT.

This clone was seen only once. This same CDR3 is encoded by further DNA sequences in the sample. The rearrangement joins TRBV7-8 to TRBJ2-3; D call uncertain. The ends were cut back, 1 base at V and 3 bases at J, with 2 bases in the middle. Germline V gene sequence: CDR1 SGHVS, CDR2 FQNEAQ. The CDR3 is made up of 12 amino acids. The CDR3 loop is CASSLGTDTQYF. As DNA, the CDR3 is TGTGCCAGCAGCTTAGGTACAGATACGCAGTATTTT.

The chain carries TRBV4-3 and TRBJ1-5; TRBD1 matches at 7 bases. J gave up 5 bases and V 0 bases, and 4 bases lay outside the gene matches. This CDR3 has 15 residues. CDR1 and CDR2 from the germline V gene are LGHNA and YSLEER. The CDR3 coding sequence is TGCGCCAGCAGCCAAGATCGACAGGGAGATCAGCCCCAGCATTTT. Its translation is CASSQDRQGDQPQHF.

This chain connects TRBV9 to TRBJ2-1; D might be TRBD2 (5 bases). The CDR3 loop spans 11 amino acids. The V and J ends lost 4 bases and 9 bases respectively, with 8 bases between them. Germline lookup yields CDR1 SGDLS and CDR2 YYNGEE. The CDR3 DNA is TGTGCCAGCAGCATTGGAGGTGAGCAGTTCTTC. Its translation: CASSIGGEQFF.